This TCR beta chain was sequenced for a study of blood T cell repertoires in COVID-19. Study-wide context: Spain, Italy and the United States supplied samples that represented acute and convalescent COVID-19.

The table lists this clone with a few counts. The germline V gene has CDR1 MGHRA and CDR2 YSYEKL. The CDR3 is made up of 19 amino acids. J lost 1 base, V lost 0 bases, and 10 bases had no gene match. Patients at the Seattle site were enrolled during active infection and followed longitudinally. In the authors' methods: From reference gene primer amplification, estimates of nucleated cell counts were derived. Repertoires were generated with immunoSEQ multiplex PCR, while TCRdb's copy carries only in-frame clones and drops some. That table supplies the V and J calls and clone size; D and trimming were determined from the DNA. The table records about 300,000 clones, about 90% of them present only once.

Sequences were obtained from peripheral blood. This sequence joins TRBV4-1 and TRBJ2-3; TRBD2 matches 10 bases. The source of this sequence is a woman aged 45-65 years with COVID-19, enrolled during active disease. The CDR3, as DNA: TGCGCCAGCAGCCAAGATAAGCGGGAGGGCCGGTTCGGCACAGATACGCAGTATTTT. This codes for CASSQDKREGRFGTDTQYF.